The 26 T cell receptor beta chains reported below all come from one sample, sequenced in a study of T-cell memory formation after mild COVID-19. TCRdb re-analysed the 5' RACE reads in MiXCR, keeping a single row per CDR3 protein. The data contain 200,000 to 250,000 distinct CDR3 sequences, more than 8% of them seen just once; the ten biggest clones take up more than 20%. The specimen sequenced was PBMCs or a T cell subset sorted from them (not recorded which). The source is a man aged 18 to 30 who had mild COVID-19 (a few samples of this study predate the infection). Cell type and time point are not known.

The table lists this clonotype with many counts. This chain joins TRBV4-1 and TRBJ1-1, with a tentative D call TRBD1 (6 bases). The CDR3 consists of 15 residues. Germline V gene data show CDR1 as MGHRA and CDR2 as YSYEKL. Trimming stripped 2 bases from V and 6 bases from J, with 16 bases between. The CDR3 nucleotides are TGCGCCAGCAGCCAACCCCGACGGGGGCCTGCTGAAGCTTTCTTT. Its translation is CASSQPRRGPAEAFF.

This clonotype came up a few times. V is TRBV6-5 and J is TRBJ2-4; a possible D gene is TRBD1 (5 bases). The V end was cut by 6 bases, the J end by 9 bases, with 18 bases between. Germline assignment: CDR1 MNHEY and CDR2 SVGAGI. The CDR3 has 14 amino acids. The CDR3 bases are TGTGCCAGCAGCCCCCAGGGTGTTGATGCCATTCAGTACTTC. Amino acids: CASSPQGVDAIQYF.

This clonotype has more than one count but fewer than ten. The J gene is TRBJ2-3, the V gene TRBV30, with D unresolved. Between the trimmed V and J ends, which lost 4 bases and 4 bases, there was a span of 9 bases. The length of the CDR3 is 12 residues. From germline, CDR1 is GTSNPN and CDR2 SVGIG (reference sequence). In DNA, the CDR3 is TGTGCCTGGAAGTCGTCCGCAGATACGCAGTATTTT. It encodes CAWKSSADTQYF.

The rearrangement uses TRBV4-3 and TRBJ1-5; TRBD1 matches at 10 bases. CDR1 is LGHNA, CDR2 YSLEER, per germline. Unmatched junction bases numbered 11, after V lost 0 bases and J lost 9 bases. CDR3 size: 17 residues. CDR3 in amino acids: CASSQDLSGQGGLPQHF. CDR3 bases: TGCGCCAGCAGCCAAGACCTCTCCGGACAGGGGGGTCTGCCCCAGCATTTT.

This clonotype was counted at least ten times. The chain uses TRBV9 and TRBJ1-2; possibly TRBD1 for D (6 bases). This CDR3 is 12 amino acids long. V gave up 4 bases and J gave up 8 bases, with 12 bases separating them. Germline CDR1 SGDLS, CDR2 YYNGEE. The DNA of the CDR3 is TGTGCCAGCAGCTTACAGGGAGGCGGCTACACCTTC. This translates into CASSLQGGGYTF.

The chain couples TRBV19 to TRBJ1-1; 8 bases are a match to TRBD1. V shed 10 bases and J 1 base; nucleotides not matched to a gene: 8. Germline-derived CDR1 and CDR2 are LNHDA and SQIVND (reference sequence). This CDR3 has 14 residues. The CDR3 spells CATHFGQGNTEAFF. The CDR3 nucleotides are TGTGCCACCCATTTTGGACAGGGGAACACTGAAGCTTTCTTT.

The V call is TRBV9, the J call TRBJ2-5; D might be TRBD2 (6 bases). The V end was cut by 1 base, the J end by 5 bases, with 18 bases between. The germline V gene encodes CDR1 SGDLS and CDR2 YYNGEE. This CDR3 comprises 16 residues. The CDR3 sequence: CASSVSGSAGTETQYF. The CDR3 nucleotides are TGTGCCAGCAGCGTAAGCGGGTCGGCAGGGACGGAGACCCAGTACTTC.

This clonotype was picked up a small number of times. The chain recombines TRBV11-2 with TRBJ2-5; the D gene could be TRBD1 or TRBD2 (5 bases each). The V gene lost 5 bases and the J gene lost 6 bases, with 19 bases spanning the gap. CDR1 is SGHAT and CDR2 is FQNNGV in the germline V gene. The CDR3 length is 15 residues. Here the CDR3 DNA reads TGTGCCAGCAGCCAACCGGGACCTCGTTGGAAGACCCAGTACTTC. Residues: CASSQPGPRWKTQYF.

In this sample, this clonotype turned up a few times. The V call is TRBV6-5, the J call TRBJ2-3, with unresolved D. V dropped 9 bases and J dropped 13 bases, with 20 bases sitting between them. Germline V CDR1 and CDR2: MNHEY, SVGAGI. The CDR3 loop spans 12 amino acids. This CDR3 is CASRYPHSHKYF. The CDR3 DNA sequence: TGTGCCAGTCGGTACCCCCACAGCCATAAGTATTTT.

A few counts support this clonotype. This CDR3 is CATSDQTGTNQPQHF. The CDR3 region has the DNA TGTGCCACCAGTGACCAAACAGGGACGAATCAGCCCCAGCATTTT. The J gene is TRBJ1-5, the V gene TRBV24-1; TRBD1 is a possible D gene (6 bases). CDR3 length: 15 amino acids. V lost 4 bases and J 4 bases, leaving 13 bases between the germline ends. Germline V gives CDR1 KGHDR, CDR2 SFDVKD.

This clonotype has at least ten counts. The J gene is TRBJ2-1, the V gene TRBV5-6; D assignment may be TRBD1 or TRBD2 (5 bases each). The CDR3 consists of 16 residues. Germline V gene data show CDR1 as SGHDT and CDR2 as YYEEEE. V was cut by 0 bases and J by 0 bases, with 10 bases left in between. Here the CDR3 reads CASSLGGQGSYNEQFF. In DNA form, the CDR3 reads TGTGCCAGCAGCTTGGGAGGGCAGGGCTCCTACAATGAGCAGTTCTTC.

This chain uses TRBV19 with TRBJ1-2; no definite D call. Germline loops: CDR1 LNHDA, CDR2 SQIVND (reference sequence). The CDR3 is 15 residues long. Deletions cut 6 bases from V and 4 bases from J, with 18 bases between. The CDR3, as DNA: TGTGCCAGTAGAAGGTCTCAGAGGGAAGCCTATGGCTACACCTTC. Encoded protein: CASRRSQREAYGYTF.

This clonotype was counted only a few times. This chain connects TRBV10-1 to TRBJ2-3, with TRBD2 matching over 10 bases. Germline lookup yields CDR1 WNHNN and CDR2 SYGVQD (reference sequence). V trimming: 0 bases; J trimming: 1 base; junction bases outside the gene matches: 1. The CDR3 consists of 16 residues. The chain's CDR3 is CASSESLAGGTDTQYF. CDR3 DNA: TGCGCCAGCAGTGAGTCCCTAGCGGGGGGCACAGATACGCAGTATTTT.

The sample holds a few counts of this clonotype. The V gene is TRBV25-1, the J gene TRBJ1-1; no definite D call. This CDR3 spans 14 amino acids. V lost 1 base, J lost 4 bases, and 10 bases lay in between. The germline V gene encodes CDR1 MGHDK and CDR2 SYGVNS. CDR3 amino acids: CASSESRVGTEAFF. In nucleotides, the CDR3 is TGTGCCAGCAGTGAATCAAGGGTGGGCACTGAAGCTTTCTTT.

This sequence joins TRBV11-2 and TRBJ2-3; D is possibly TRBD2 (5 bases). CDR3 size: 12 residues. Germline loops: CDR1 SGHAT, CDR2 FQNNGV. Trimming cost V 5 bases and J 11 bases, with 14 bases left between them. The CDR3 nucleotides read TGTGCCAGCAGCCCCCAGCCGGCGGGGCAGTATTTT. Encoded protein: CASSPQPAGQYF.

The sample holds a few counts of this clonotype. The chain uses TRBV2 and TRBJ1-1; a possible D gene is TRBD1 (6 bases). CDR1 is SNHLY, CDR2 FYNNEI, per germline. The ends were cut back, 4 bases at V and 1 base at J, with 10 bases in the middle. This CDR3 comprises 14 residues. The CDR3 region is CASSVAGANTEAFF. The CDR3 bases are TGTGCCAGCAGTGTAGCAGGGGCGAACACTGAAGCTTTCTTT.

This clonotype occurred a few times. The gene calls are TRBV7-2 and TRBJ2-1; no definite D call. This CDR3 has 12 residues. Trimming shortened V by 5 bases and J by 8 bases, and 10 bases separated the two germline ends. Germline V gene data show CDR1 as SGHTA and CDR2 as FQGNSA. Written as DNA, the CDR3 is TGTGCCAGCAGCCTGGACCTGCATGAGCAGTTCTTC. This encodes CASSLDLHEQFF.

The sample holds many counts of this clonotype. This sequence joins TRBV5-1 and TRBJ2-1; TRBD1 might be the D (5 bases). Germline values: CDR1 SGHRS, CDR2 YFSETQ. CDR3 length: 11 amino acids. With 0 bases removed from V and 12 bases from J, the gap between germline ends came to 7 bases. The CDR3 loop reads CASSLEGAQFF. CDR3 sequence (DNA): TGCGCCAGCAGCTTGGAAGGGGCGCAGTTCTTC. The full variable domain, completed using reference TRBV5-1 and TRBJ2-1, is KAGVTQTPRYLIKTRGQQVTLSCSPISGHRSVSWYQQTPGQGLQFLFEYFSETQRNKGNFPGRFSGRQFSNSRSEMNVSTLELGDSALYLCASSLEGAQFFGPGTRLTVL.

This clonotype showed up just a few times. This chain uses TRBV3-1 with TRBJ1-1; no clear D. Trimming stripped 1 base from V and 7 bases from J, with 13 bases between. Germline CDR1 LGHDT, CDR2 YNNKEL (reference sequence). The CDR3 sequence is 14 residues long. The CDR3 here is CASSQGRASGEAFF. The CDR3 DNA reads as TGTGCCAGCAGCCAAGGAAGAGCGTCGGGTGAAGCTTTCTTT.

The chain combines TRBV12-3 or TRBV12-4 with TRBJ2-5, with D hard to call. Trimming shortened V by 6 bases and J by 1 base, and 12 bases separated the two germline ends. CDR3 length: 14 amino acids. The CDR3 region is CASSWGLVQETQYF. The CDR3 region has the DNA TGTGCCAGCAGCTGGGGTCTCGTCCAAGAGACCCAGTACTTC.

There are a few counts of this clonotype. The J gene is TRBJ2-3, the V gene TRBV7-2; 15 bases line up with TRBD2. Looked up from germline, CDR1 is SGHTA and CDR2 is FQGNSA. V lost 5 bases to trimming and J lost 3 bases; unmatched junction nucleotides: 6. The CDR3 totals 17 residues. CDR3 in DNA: TGTGCCAGCAGCCGGACTAGCGGGGGGGGCGTGACAGATACGCAGTATTTT. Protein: CASSRTSGGGVTDTQYF. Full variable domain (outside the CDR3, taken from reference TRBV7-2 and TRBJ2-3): GAGVSQSPSNKVTEKGKDVELRCDPISGHTALYWYRQSLGQGLEFLIYFQGNSAPDKSGLPSDRFSAERTGGSVSTLTIQRTQQEDSAVYLCASSRTSGGGVTDTQYFGPGTRLTVL.

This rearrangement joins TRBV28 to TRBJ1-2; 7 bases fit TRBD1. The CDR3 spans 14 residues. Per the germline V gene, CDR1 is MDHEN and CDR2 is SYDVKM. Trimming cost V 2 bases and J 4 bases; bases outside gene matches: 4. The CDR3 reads CASSLRDSLYGYTF. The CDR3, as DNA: TGTGCCAGCAGTTTACGGGACAGCCTCTATGGCTACACCTTC.

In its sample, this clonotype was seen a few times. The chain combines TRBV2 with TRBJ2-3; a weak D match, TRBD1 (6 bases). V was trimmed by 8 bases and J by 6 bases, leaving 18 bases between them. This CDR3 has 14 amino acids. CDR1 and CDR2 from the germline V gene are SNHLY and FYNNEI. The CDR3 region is CASEGEGALDTQYF. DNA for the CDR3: TGTGCCAGCGAGGGGGAAGGGGCACTCGATACGCAGTATTTT.

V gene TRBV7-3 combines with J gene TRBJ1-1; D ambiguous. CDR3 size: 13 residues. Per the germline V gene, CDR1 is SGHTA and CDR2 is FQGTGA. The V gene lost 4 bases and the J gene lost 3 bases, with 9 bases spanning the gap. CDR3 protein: CASSYTTDTEAFF. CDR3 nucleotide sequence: TGTGCCAGCAGCTACACGACGGACACTGAAGCTTTCTTT.

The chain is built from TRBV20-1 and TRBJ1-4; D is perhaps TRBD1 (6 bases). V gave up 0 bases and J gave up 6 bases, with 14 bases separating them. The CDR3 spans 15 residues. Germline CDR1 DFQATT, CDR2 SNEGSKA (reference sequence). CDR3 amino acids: CSARDLKGDHEKLFF. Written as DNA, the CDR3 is TGCAGTGCTAGAGATTTGAAGGGGGACCATGAAAAACTGTTTTTT.

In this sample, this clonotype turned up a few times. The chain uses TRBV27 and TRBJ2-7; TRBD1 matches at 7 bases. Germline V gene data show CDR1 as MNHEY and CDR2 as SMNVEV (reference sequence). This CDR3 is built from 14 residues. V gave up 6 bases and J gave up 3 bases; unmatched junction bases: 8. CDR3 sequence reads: CASRGFHRGYEQYF. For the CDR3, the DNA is TGTGCCAGCAGGGGCTTTCACAGGGGCTACGAGCAGTACTTC.